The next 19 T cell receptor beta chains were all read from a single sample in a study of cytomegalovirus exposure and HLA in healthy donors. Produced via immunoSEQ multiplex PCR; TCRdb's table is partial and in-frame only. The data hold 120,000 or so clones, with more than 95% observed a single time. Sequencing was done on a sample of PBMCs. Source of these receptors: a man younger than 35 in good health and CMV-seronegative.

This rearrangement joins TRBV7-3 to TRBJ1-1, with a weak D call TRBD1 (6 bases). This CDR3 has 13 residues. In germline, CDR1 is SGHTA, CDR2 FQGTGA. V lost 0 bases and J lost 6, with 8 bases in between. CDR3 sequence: CASSLTEGAEAFF. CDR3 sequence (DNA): TGTGCCAGCAGCTTAACCGAGGGGGCTGAAGCTTTCTTT.

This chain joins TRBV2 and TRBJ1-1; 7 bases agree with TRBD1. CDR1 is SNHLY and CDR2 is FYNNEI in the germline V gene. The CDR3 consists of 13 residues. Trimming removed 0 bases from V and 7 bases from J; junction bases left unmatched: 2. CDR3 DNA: TGTGCCAGCAGTGAAGCAGGGGGCGGTGAAGCTTTCTTT. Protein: CASSEAGGGEAFF.

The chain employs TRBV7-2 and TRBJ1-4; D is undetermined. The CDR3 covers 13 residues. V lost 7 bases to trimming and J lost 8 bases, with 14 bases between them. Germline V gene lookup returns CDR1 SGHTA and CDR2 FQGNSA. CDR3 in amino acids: CASKLLGGEKLFF. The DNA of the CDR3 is TGTGCCAGCAAATTACTCGGAGGCGAAAAACTGTTTTTT. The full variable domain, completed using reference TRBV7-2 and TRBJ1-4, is GAGVSQSPSNKVTEKGKDVELRCDPISGHTALYWYRQSLGQGLEFLIYFQGNSAPDKSGLPSDRFSAERTGGSVSTLTIQRTQQEDSAVYLCASKLLGGEKLFFGSGTQLSVL.

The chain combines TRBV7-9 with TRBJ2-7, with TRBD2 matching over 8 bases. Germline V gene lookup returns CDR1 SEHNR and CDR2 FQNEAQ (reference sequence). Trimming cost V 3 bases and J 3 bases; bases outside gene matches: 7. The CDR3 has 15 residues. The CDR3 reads CASSLGLVTGYEQYF. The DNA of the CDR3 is TGTGCCAGCAGCTTGGGACTAGTGACAGGCTACGAGCAGTACTTC. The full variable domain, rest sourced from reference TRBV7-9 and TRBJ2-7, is DTGVSQNPRHKITKRGQNVTFRCDPISEHNRLYWYRQTLGQGPEFLTYFQNEAQLEKSRLLSDRFSAERPKGSFSTLEIQRTEQGDSAMYLCASSLGLVTGYEQYFGPGTRLTVT.

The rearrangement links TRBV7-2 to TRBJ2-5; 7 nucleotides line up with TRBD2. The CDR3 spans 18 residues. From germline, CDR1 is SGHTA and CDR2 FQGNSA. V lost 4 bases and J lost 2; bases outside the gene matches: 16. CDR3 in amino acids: CASSSPPGGGVRQETQYF. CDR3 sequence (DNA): TGTGCCAGCAGCTCCCCGCCGGGGGGTGGGGTTAGACAAGAGACCCAGTACTTC.

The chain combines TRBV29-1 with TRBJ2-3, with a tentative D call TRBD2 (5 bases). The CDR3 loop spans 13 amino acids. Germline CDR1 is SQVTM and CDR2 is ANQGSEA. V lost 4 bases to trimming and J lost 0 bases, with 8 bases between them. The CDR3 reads CSVAGSSTDTQYF. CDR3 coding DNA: TGCAGCGTTGCGGGGTCGAGCACAGATACGCAGTATTTT.

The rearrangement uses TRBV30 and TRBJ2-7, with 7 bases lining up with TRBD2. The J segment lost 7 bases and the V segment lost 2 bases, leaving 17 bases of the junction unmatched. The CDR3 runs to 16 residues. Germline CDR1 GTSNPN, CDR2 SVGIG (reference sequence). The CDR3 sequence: CAWSSQLGPGGLEQYF. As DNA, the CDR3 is TGTGCCTGGAGTTCACAACTGGGCCCCGGGGGACTAGAGCAGTACTTC.

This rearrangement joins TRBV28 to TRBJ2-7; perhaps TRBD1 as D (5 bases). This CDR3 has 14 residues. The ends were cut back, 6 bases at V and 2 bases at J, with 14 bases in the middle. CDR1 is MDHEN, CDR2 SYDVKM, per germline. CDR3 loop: CASRNRGFAYEQYF. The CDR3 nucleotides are TGTGCCAGCAGAAATAGGGGTTTCGCCTACGAGCAGTACTTC.

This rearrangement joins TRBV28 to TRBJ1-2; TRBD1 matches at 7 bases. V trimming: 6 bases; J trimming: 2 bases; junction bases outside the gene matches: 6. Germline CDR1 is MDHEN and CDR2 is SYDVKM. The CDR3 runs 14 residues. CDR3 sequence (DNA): TGTGCCAGCAGATTGACAGGGTCGAACTATGGCTACACCTTC. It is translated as CASRLTGSNYGYTF.

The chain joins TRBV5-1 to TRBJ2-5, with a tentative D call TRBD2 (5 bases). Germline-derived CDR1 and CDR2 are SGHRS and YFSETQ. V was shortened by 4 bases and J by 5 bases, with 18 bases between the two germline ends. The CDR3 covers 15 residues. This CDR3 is CASSLLSDSWETQYF. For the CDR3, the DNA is TGCGCCAGCAGCCTCCTCTCGGACTCGTGGGAGACCCAGTACTTC.

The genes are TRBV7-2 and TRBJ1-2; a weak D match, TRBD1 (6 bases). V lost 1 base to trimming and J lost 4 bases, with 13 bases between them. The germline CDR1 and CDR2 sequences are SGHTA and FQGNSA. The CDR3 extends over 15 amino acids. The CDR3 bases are TGTGCCAGCAGCTTAGATTTGGGGGCAGGCTATGGCTACACCTTC. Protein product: CASSLDLGAGYGYTF. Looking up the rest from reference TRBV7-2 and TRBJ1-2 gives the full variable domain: GAGVSQSPSNKVTEKGKDVELRCDPISGHTALYWYRQSLGQGLEFLIYFQGNSAPDKSGLPSDRFSAERTGGSVSTLTIQRTQQEDSAVYLCASSLDLGAGYGYTFGSGTRLTVV.

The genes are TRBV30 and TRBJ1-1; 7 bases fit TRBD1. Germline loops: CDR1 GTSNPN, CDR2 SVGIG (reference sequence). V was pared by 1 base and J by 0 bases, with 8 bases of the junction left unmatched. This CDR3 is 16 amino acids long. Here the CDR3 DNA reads TGTGCCTGGAGTGAGGGGGCTGGATATATGAACACTGAAGCTTTCTTT. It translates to CAWSEGAGYMNTEAFF.

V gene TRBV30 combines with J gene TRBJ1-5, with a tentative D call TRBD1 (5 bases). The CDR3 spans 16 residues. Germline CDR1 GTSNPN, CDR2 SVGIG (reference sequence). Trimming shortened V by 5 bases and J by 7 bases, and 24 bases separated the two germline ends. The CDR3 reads CAWDSSTEGFGQPQHF. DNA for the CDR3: TGTGCCTGGGATTCCTCGACAGAAGGGTTCGGGCAGCCCCAGCATTTT.

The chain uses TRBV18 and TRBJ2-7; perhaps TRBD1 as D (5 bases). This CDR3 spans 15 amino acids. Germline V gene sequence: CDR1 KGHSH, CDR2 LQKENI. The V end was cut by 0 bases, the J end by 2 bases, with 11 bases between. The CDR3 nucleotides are TGTGCCAGCTCACCACCGGGGCAGGTAACCTACGAGCAGTACTTC. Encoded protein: CASSPPGQVTYEQYF.

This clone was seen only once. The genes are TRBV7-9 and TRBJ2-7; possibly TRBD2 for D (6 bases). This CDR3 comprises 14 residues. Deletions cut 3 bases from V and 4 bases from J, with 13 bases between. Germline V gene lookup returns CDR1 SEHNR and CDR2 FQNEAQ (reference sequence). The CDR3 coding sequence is TGTGCCAGCAGCTTCTTAGCGGAGGGGTACGAGCAGTACTTC. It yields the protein CASSFLAEGYEQYF.

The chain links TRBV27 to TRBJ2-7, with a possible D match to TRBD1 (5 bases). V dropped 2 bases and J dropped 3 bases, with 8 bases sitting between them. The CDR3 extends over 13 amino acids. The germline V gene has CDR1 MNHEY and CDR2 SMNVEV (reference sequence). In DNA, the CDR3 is TGTGCCAGCAGTTTAAACCAGGGCTACGAGCAGTACTTC. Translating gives CASSLNQGYEQYF.

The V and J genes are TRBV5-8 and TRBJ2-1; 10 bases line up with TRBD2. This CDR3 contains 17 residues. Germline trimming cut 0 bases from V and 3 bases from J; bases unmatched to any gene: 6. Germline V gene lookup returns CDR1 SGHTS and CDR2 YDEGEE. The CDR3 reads CASSLALLAGSYNEQFF. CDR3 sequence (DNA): TGTGCCAGCAGCTTGGCCTTACTAGCGGGAAGCTACAATGAGCAGTTCTTC. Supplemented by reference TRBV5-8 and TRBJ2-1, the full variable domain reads EAGVTQSPTHLIKTRGQQATLRCSPISGHTSVYWYQQALGLGLQFLLWYDEGEERNRGNFPPRFSGRQFPNYSSELNVNALELEDSALYLCASSLALLAGSYNEQFFGPGTRLTVL.

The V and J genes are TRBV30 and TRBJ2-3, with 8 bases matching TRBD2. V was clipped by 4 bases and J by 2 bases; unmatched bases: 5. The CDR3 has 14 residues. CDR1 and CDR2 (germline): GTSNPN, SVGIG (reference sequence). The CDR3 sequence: CAWNLAGFTDTQYF. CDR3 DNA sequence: TGTGCCTGGAATTTAGCGGGGTTCACAGATACGCAGTATTTT.

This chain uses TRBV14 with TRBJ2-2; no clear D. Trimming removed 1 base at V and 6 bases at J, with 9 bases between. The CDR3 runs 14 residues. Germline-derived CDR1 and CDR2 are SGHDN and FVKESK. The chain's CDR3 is CASSQAGAAGELFF. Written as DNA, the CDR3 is TGTGCCAGCAGCCAAGCGGGTGCGGCCGGGGAGCTGTTTTTT.